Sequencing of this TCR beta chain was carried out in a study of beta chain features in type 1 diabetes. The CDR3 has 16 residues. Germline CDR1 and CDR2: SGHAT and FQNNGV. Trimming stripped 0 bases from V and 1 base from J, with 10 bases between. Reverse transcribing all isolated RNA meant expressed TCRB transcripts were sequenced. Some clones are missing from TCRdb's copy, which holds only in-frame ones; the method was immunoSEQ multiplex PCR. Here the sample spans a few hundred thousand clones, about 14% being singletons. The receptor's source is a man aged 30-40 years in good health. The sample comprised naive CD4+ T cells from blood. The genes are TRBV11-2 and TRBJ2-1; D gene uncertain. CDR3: CASSLEVSGSYNEQFF. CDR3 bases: TGTGCCAGCAGCTTAGAAGTCTCGGGTTCCTACAATGAGCAGTTCTTC.